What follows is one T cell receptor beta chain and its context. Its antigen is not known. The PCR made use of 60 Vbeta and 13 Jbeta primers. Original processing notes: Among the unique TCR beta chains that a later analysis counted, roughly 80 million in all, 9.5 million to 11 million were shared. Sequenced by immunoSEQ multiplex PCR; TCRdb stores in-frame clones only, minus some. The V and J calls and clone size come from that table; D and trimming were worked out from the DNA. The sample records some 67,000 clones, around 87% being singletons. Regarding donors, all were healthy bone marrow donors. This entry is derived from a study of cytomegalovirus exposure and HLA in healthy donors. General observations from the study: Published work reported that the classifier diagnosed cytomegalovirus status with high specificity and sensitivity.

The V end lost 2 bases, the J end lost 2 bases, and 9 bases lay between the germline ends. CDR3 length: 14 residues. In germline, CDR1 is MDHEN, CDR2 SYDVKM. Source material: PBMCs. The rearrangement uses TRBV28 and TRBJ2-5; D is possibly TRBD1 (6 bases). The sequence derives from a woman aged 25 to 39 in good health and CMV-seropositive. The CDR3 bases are TGTGCCAGCAGTTTAGGACAGCTACAAGAGACCCAGTACTTC. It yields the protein CASSLGQLQETQYF.